The T cell receptor (beta chain) under discussion was sequenced for a study of chemoradiotherapy in HPV16-positive cancers. Overall study context: Candidate HPV-specific clones and shared TCR motifs came from two HPV16-positive patients.

Assay used: immunoSEQ multiplex PCR; TCRdb lists only in-frame clones, some missing. Of 12,000 to 15,000 clones detected, more than 75% appear once; the ten largest clones hold less than 3.5%. Germline loops: CDR1 SGHDT, CDR2 YYEEEE. The CDR3 contains 18 residues. The ends lost 0 bases at V and 0 bases at J; junction bases unmatched: 7. The receptor's source is a human donor with HPV-associated anogenital cancer. The chain uses TRBV5-6 and TRBJ2-3, with 10 bases that match TRBD2. The sample was blood, taken from a patient who underwent chemoradiotherapy. The CDR3 protein is CASSLGLAGGRSTDTQYF. CDR3 sequence (DNA): TGTGCCAGCAGCTTGGGTTTAGCGGGGGGCCGCAGCACAGATACGCAGTATTTT.